The 19 T cell receptor beta chains in this list originate from one sample, sequenced in a study of shared clonotypes between healthy human individuals. Data came from immunoSEQ multiplex PCR; TCRdb stores just in-frame clones and leaves some out. The sample has millions of clones, about 92% seen once; the top ten hold roughly 0.36%. The sequencing sample was made of naive CD4+ T cells from PBMCs. The subset denotes: CD45RA+ positively selected. Receptors were obtained from a man younger than 35 in good health. Some clones in this sample may be carry-over from other donors' samples.

The chain joins TRBV18 to TRBJ1-1; TRBD1 is a possible D gene (5 bases). Germline values: CDR1 KGHSH, CDR2 LQKENI. The CDR3 covers 15 residues. Trimming shortened V by 3 bases and J by 1 base, and 12 bases separated the two germline ends. CDR3 bases: TGTGCCAGCTCACCTCAGTCGGGGCCGAACACTGAAGCTTTCTTT. Encoded protein: CASSPQSGPNTEAFF.

Regarding this clone: This same CDR3 is encoded by further DNA sequences in the sample. This chain uses TRBV9 with TRBJ2-5, with D perhaps given as TRBD1 or TRBD2 (6 bases each). Per germline, CDR1 SGDLS and CDR2 YYNGEE. V was pared by 0 bases and J by 4 bases, with 7 bases between. The CDR3 is 13 amino acids. CDR3 region: CASSVGGAETQYF. Here the CDR3 DNA reads TGTGCCAGCAGCGTAGGGGGGGCAGAGACCCAGTACTTC.

The gene calls are TRBV5-4 and TRBJ1-1, with D perhaps matching TRBD1 (5 bases). V was clipped by 2 bases and J by 5 bases, with 16 bases between them. This CDR3 is 15 amino acids long. Germline V gene data show CDR1 as SGHNT and CDR2 as YYREEE (reference sequence). The CDR3 loop reads CASSFAPDRGTEAFF. As DNA, the CDR3 is TGTGCCAGCAGCTTTGCTCCCGACCGGGGGACTGAAGCTTTCTTT. The entire variable domain, with the rest obtained from reference TRBV5-4 and TRBJ1-1, is as follows: ETGVTQSPTHLIKTRGQQVTLRCSSQSGHNTVSWYQQALGQGPQFIFQYYREEENGRGNFPPRFSGLQFPNYSSELNVNALELDDSALYLCASSFAPDRGTEAFFGQGTRLTVV.

The chain carries TRBV19 and TRBJ2-3, with 7 nucleotides matching TRBD1. Germline V gene lookup returns CDR1 LNHDA and CDR2 SQIVND (reference sequence). V was pared by 4 bases and J by 6 bases, with 4 bases of the junction left unmatched. The length of the CDR3 is 13 residues. The DNA for the CDR3 is TGTGCCAGTAGTAACACAGGGGCGGATACGCAGTATTTT. This gives the protein CASSNTGADTQYF.

J is TRBJ2-1 and V is TRBV9; TRBD2 aligns across 9 bases. The germline gives CDR1 SGDLS, CDR2 YYNGEE. V dropped 0 bases and J dropped 12; count of bases not matched to a gene: 10. The CDR3 covers 15 residues. The DNA for the CDR3 is TGTGCCAGCAGCGTAGACGCGGGAGGGCGTGGGTTGCAGTTCTTC. Translated, it gives CASSVDAGGRGLQFF.

This sequence joins TRBV5-1 and TRBJ2-7, with 9 bases identical to TRBD1. V gave up 3 bases and J gave up 3 bases; unmatched junction bases: 4. The CDR3 has 14 amino acids. Germline V gene data show CDR1 as SGHRS and CDR2 as YFSETQ. CDR3: CASSWTGDRYEQYF. In nucleotides, the CDR3 is TGCGCCAGCAGCTGGACAGGGGATCGCTACGAGCAGTACTTC.

The rearrangement uses TRBV4-1 and TRBJ1-3, with D hard to call. The CDR3 extends over 15 amino acids. Per germline, CDR1 MGHRA and CDR2 YSYEKL. The V end was cut by 4 bases, the J end by 2 bases, with 12 bases between. The CDR3 DNA sequence: TGCGCCAGCAGCCCGAATAGGGAGACTGGAAACACCATATATTTT. Its protein product is CASSPNRETGNTIYF.

This clone showed up just a few times. V usage is TRBV7-9 and J usage is TRBJ1-1, with 7 bases aligning to TRBD1. Trimming cost V 0 bases and J 3 bases; bases outside gene matches: 7. The CDR3 totals 16 residues. Germline V lookup: CDR1 SEHNR, CDR2 FQNEAQ (reference sequence). The DNA for the CDR3 is TGTGCCAGCAGCTTAGCTCGGCAGGGGGTAGACACTGAAGCTTTCTTT. This codes for CASSLARQGVDTEAFF.

The V gene is TRBV6-5, the J gene TRBJ1-4; 8 bases are a match to TRBD1. V trimming: 4 bases; J trimming: 10 bases; junction bases outside the gene matches: 14. Germline V CDR1 and CDR2: MNHEY, SVGAGI. The CDR3 length is 16 residues. The CDR3 DNA is TGTGCCAGCAGTTGGCTCGCGGGGCAGGGGGCGGGAAAACTGTTTTTT. It encodes CASSWLAGQGAGKLFF.

The gene calls are TRBV6-1 and TRBJ1-1; D might be TRBD1 (6 bases). The CDR3 extends over 14 amino acids. The V end was cut by 7 bases, the J end by 1 base, with 13 bases between. Germline V gives CDR1 MNHNS, CDR2 SASEGT. This CDR3 reads CASNRGGQNTEAFF. The CDR3 DNA sequence: TGTGCCAGCAATAGGGGGGGGCAGAACACTGAAGCTTTCTTT.

The chain has TRBV18 and TRBJ1-1; 7 nucleotides agree with TRBD1. This CDR3 spans 12 amino acids. Germline loops: CDR1 KGHSH, CDR2 LQKENI. Germline trimming cut 3 bases from V and 8 bases from J; bases unmatched to any gene: 3. CDR3 residues: CASSPLGGEAFF. The CDR3 DNA reads as TGTGCCAGCTCACCGCTAGGGGGCGAAGCTTTCTTT.

This clone has a single count. Here the CDR3 DNA reads TGTGCCAGCAGGGCGTGGGCAGCCAACACTGAAGCTTTCTTT. As protein: CASRAWAANTEAFF. This chain joins TRBV2 and TRBJ1-1; D is unresolved. V dropped 6 bases and J dropped 2 bases, with 13 bases sitting between them. CDR1 SNHLY and CDR2 FYNNEI come from the germline V gene. The CDR3 is 14 residues long. The full variable domain, in which reference TRBV2 and TRBJ1-1 provide the parts outside the CDR3, is EPEVTQTPSHQVTQMGQEVILRCVPISNHLYFYWYRQILGQKVEFLVSFYNNEISEKSEIFDDQFSVERPDGSNFTLKIRSTKLEDSAMYFCASRAWAANTEAFFGQGTRLTVV.

To note about this clone: Within the sample, other DNA sequences also encode this same CDR3. CDR3 DNA sequence: TGTGCCAGTAGTATTCGGCAAAATCAGCCCCAGCATTTT. Its translation: CASSIRQNQPQHF. This chain joins TRBV19 and TRBJ1-5; no clear D gene. V lost 3 bases, J lost 4 bases, and 7 bases lay in between. The CDR3 totals 13 residues. Germline loops: CDR1 LNHDA, CDR2 SQIVND (reference sequence).

The chain couples TRBV15 to TRBJ2-3, with 8 bases identical to TRBD2. This CDR3 is 16 amino acids long. The J segment lost 4 bases and the V segment lost 5 bases, leaving 11 bases of the junction unmatched. The germline V gene encodes CDR1 LNHNV and CDR2 YYDKDF (reference sequence). This CDR3 is CATSLISGILPDTQYF. In DNA, the CDR3 is TGTGCCACCAGCTTAATTAGCGGGATTCTCCCAGATACGCAGTATTTT. The complete variable domain, with remaining parts taken from reference TRBV15 and TRBJ2-3, reads DAMVIQNPRYQVTQFGKPVTLSCSQTLNHNVMYWYQQKSSQAPKLLFHYYDKDFNNEADTPDNFQSRRPNTSFCFLDIRSPGLGDTAMYLCATSLISGILPDTQYFGPGTRLTVL.

This chain joins TRBV28 and TRBJ2-3, with TRBD2 matching 9 bases. From germline, CDR1 is MDHEN and CDR2 SYDVKM. The CDR3 extends over 14 amino acids. Trimming removed 3 bases from V and 6 bases from J; junction bases left unmatched: 4. As DNA, the CDR3 is TGTGCCAGCAGTTTTGCGGGAGGGCCGGATACGCAGTATTTT. Its protein is CASSFAGGPDTQYF.

V usage is TRBV6-1 and J usage is TRBJ2-3; 12 bases line up with TRBD2. The CDR3 is made up of 18 amino acids. The V gene's germline CDR1 is MNHNS and CDR2 SASEGT. V was clipped by 0 bases and J by 4 bases; unmatched bases: 8. This chain's CDR3 is CASSEALRGLAGSDTQYF. The CDR3 DNA is TGTGCCAGCAGTGAAGCGCTGAGAGGACTAGCGGGATCAGATACGCAGTATTTT.

The rearrangement links TRBV7-9 to TRBJ1-5; D is perhaps TRBD1 (6 bases). V gave up 4 bases and J gave up 1 base, with 11 bases separating them. This CDR3 is built from 15 residues. Germline assignment: CDR1 SEHNR and CDR2 FQNEAQ (reference sequence). The CDR3 spells CASSSSDRSNQPQHF. The DNA for the CDR3 is TGTGCCAGCAGCTCCTCAGACAGGAGCAATCAGCCCCAGCATTTT.

The CDR3 region is CASSRGVDKEQYF. The CDR3 DNA reads as TGTGCCAGCAGCCGAGGGGTGGATAAGGAGCAGTACTTC. This chain uses TRBV11-2 with TRBJ2-7; D is perhaps TRBD1 or TRBD2 (5 bases each). Germline lookup yields CDR1 SGHAT and CDR2 FQNNGV. CDR3 length: 13 amino acids. V lost 5 bases to trimming and J lost 7 bases, with 15 bases between them. The entire variable domain, with the rest obtained from reference TRBV11-2 and TRBJ2-7, is as follows: EAGVAQSPRYKIIEKRQSVAFWCNPISGHATLYWYQQILGQGPKLLIQFQNNGVVDDSQLPKDRFSAERLKGVDSTLKIQPAKLEDSAVYLCASSRGVDKEQYFGPGTRLTVT.

This clone was recorded a few times. The chain employs TRBV2 and TRBJ1-1; no clear D. The CDR3 spans 14 residues. CDR1 SNHLY and CDR2 FYNNEI come from the germline V gene. V shed 6 bases and J shed 0 bases, with 11 bases lying between them. CDR3 sequence (DNA): TGTGCCAGCAGCGAGACACGCTTGAACACTGAAGCTTTCTTT. This gives the protein CASSETRLNTEAFF.